What follows is one T cell receptor beta chain and its context. The antigen remains undetermined. The junction and the germline gene differ at one end; a read error may be behind it. The sample originates from a study of cytomegalovirus exposure and HLA in healthy donors. Study-level findings and limits: An Asian-associated ancestry cluster reportedly showed fewer N-insertions than the approximately 700-donor mean in a later analysis. As confirmed in vitro, a few CMV-associated chains were specific for CMV antigens.

PCR amplification relied on 60 Vbeta primers (plus 13 Jbeta primers). TCRdb's copy holds only in-frame clones and misses some; the assay was immunoSEQ multiplex PCR. The sample contains some 82,000 clones, about four fifths of which appear only once. CDR3 length: 14 residues. From germline, CDR1 is SSHAT and CDR2 FNYEAQ (reference sequence). Sequenced input: PBMCs. V usage is TRBV7-7 and J usage is TRBJ2-1; 7 bases line up with TRBD1. This sequence originates from a woman aged 50 to 60 in good health and CMV-seronegative. The CDR3 sequence is CASSLRQGLNEQFF. The DNA for the CDR3 is TGTGCTAGCAGCTTAAGACAGGGCTTGAATGAGCAGTTCTTC.